The 11 T cell receptor beta chains listed next were all sequenced from one sample in a study of blood T cell repertoires in COVID-19. TCRdb's table, derived via immunoSEQ multiplex PCR, lists solely in-frame clones and lacks some. This table has some 300,000 clones, over 75% appearing once. The sample comprised PBMCs or T cells enriched from blood (not recorded which). These receptors were collected from a woman aged 25 to 39 who had recovered from COVID-19.

V and J are TRBV20-1 and TRBJ2-1, with 7 positions matching TRBD2. V gave up 3 bases and J gave up 0 bases; unmatched junction bases: 11. Looked up from germline, CDR1 is DFQATT and CDR2 is SNEGSKA (reference sequence). The CDR3 length is 17 residues. CDR3: CSASKVRAGSSYNEQFF. DNA of the CDR3: TGCAGTGCTAGTAAGGTCCGAGCGGGGAGCTCCTACAATGAGCAGTTCTTC.

J is TRBJ2-5 and V is TRBV7-8, with D possibly TRBD2 on 6 matching bases. V lost 1 base to trimming and J lost 5 bases, with 14 bases between them. The CDR3 spans 15 residues. CDR1 and CDR2 from the germline V gene are SGHVS and FQNEAQ. The CDR3 here is CASSLVRRGGETQYF. The CDR3 region has the DNA TGTGCCAGCAGCTTAGTGCGGCGGGGCGGGGAGACCCAGTACTTC.

This chain uses TRBV12-5 with TRBJ1-4, with 9 bases matching TRBD1. CDR1 LGHNT and CDR2 FRNRAP come from the germline V gene. The CDR3 totals 14 residues. J lost 5 bases, V lost 8 bases, and 6 bases had no gene match. This CDR3 is CASSRDRVNEKLFF. For the CDR3, the DNA is TGTGCTAGTTCCCGGGACAGGGTAAATGAAAAACTGTTTTTT.

This chain uses TRBV7-2 with TRBJ1-2; D possibly corresponds to TRBD1 (6 bases). Germline V gene sequence: CDR1 SGHTA, CDR2 FQGNSA. Trimming left V 4 bases short and J 3 bases short, with 15 bases between. The CDR3 extends over 15 amino acids. CDR3 amino acids: CASSSSGAPHYGYTF. CDR3 bases: TGTGCCAGCAGCTCGTCAGGGGCCCCTCACTATGGCTACACCTTC.

The J gene is TRBJ1-5, the V gene TRBV6-5; D not resolved. Germline V CDR1 and CDR2: MNHEY, SVGAGI. V lost 5 bases and J 6 bases, leaving 11 bases between the germline ends. This CDR3 comprises 13 residues. CDR3 in DNA: TGTGCCAGCAGTATGTCATCGGGTCAGCCCCAGCATTTT. Translating gives CASSMSSGQPQHF.

This clone was found a few times. The chain combines TRBV6-5 with TRBJ2-3; D is ambiguous. The CDR3 is made up of 15 amino acids. Trimming pared 7 bases from V and 1 base from J, leaving 15 bases between. Per germline, CDR1 MNHEY and CDR2 SVGAGI. CDR3 loop: CASMRSDGGTDTQYF. The CDR3 DNA follows: TGTGCCAGCATGAGAAGCGACGGCGGCACAGATACGCAGTATTTT.

This clone was observed a few times. V and J are TRBV2 and TRBJ1-5; 7 nucleotides align to TRBD1. The CDR3 is 14 amino acids. Germline V gives CDR1 SNHLY, CDR2 FYNNEI. The J segment lost 2 bases and the V segment lost 4 bases, leaving 2 bases of the junction unmatched. CDR3 residues: CASSGQGGNQPQHF. The CDR3 bases are TGTGCCAGCAGTGGACAGGGCGGCAATCAGCCCCAGCATTTT.

The CDR3 is CASSPGRAPGGNEQFF. The CDR3 DNA reads TGTGCCAGTAGCCCCGGGCGGGCACCAGGTGGGAATGAGCAGTTCTTC. The chain carries TRBV19 and TRBJ2-1, with D perhaps matching TRBD2 (5 bases). This CDR3 spans 16 amino acids. V lost 6 bases and J lost 7, with 22 bases in between. Germline V gene data show CDR1 as LNHDA and CDR2 as SQIVND (reference sequence).

This chain links TRBV2 with TRBJ2-2, with 9 bases that match TRBD2. The CDR3 consists of 14 residues. J gave up 6 bases and V 7 bases, and 6 bases lay outside the gene matches. Per germline, CDR1 SNHLY and CDR2 FYNNEI. CDR3 DNA: TGTGCCAGCATCACCGGGACTAGCTCCGGGGAGCTGTTTTTT. Protein: CASITGTSSGELFF.

The chain combines TRBV28 with TRBJ1-2; maybe TRBD1 (6 bases). CDR1 is MDHEN, CDR2 SYDVKM, per germline. There are 13 residues in the CDR3. Trimming stripped 8 bases from V and 4 bases from J, with 14 bases between. CDR3 region: CASLDDRIYGYTF. In nucleotides, the CDR3 is TGTGCCAGCTTAGACGACAGGATCTATGGCTACACCTTC.

This chain connects TRBV15 to TRBJ2-1; D not resolved. V was trimmed by 0 bases and J by 10 bases, leaving 10 bases between them. CDR3 length: 13 amino acids. The germline V gene has CDR1 LNHNV and CDR2 YYDKDF (reference sequence). The CDR3 DNA reads TGTGCCACCAGCAGAGATATGGGCTACGAGCAGTTCTTC. It translates to CATSRDMGYEQFF.